What follows describes a single T cell receptor beta chain. Assay: immunoSEQ multiplex PCR; the TCRdb copy retains only in-frame clones and omits some. This sample has around 270,000 clones, with roughly 84% found just once. This record belongs to a study of blood T cell repertoires in COVID-19. CDR3 length equals 12 residues. CDR1 WNHNN and CDR2 SYGVQD come from the germline V gene (reference sequence). Losses at the gene ends were 6 bases for V and 5 bases for J; bases not matched to a gene: 1. Input material: peripheral blood. The rearrangement uses TRBV10-1 and TRBJ1-2, with TRBD1 matching 9 bases. The source of this sequence is a woman in her thirties or forties who had recovered from COVID-19. CDR3: CASSGQGYGYTF. The CDR3 DNA reads as TGCGCCAGCAGCGGACAGGGGTATGGCTACACCTTC.